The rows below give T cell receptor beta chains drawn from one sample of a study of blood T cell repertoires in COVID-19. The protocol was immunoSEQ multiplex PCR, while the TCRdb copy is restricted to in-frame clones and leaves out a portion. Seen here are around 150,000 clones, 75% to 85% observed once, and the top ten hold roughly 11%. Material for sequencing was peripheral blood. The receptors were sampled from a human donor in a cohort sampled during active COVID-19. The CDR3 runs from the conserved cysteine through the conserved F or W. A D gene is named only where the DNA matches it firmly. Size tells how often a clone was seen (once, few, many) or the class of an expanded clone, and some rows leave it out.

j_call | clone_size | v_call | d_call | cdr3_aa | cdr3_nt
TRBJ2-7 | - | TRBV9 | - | CASSVTPGTYEQYF | TGTGCCAGCAGCGTAACTCCCGGGACCTACGAGCAGTACTTC
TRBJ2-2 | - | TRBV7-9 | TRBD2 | CASSPTSGRGELFF | TGTGCCAGCAGCCCTACTAGCGGCCGCGGGGAGCTGTTTTTT
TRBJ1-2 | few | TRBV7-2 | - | CASTPDGGTLGGYTF | TGTGCCAGCACCCCAGACGGGGGTACTCTCGGCGGCTACACCTTC
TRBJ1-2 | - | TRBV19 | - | CASLGRFLDGYTF | TGTGCCAGCCTCGGGAGGTTTTTAGATGGCTACACCTTC
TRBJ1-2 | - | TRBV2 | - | CASRATDSYGYTF | TGTGCCAGCAGGGCGACAGACTCCTATGGCTACACCTTC
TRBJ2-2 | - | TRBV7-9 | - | CASKLGANTGELFF | TGTGCCAGCAAGTTGGGAGCGAACACCGGGGAGCTGTTTTTT
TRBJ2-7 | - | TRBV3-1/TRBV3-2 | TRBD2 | CASSQTRTSGRVYEQYF | TGTGCCAGCAGCCAAACCCGGACTAGCGGGAGGGTCTACGAGCAGTACTTC
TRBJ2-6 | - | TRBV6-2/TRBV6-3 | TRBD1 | CASSSRTGESGANVLTF | TGTGCCAGCAGCTCTCGGACAGGGGAATCTGGGGCCAACGTCCTGACTTTC
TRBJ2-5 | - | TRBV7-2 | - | CASSLGTWVQTQYF | TGTGCCAGCAGCTTAGGGACATGGGTGCAGACCCAGTACTTC
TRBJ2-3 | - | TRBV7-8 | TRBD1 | CASSLALFRGPTDTQYF | TGTGCCAGCAGCTTAGCCCTCTTCAGGGGGCCGACAGATACGCAGTATTTT
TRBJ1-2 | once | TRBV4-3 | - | CASSQRTGGGSGYTF | TGCGCCAGCAGCCAGAGAACTGGAGGTGGTTCTGGCTACACCTTC
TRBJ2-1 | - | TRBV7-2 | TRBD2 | CASSQGGLGLTEQFF | TGTGCCAGCAGCCAAGGGGGACTAGGGCTTACTGAGCAGTTCTTC
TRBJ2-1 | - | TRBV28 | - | CASLTSGSSYNEQFF | TGTGCCAGCTTGACCTCAGGGTCGTCCTACAATGAGCAGTTCTTC
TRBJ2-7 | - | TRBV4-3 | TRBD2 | CASSQDKSSGSPRGF | TGCGCCAGCAGCCAAGATAAATCTAGCGGGAGCCCCCGAGGCTTC
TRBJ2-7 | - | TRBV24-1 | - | CATSDFERSEQYF | TGTGCCACCAGTGATTTTGAGAGGTCCGAGCAGTACTTC
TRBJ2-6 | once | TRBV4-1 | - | CASRGTPPPGANVLTF | TGCGCCAGCAGGGGGACACCGCCCCCTGGGGCCAACGTCCTGACTTTC
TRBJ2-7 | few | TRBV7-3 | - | CASSLVGGGGYEQYF | TGTGCCAGCAGCTTAGTTGGCGGAGGCGGGTACGAGCAGTACTTC